The present T cell receptor beta chain was sequenced within a study of blood T cell repertoires in COVID-19 (dated by TCRdb to 2018 to 2021). About the full investigation: Samples from collaborators originated in the United States, Italy and Spain and spanned both the acute and convalescent phases of COVID-19. The prospective study material was composed of cDNA or gDNA derived from T cells, B-cell-depleted T cells, or PBMCs. Deeply sampled blood TCRbeta repertoires from subjects exposed to, actively infected with, or recovered from COVID-19 were included in the dataset. The repertoires were made available in a free public database intended to serve as a resource for research on the immune response to SARS-CoV-2. Samples came from the ongoing ImmuneRACE study (first 160 participants) plus 1,254 subjects from 6 global collaborators. Sample metadata almost always included a de-identified subject ID, COVID-19 status, age in years and sex. Where HLA class I and class II types were available, the types were taken from metadata supplied by the sample provider, not from assay-based typing. Results and caveats for the whole study, not just this receptor: How much clinical and demographic metadata was included differed by source and by participant, and the metadata was provided uncurated.

Each collaborating institution followed its own protocols to collect whole blood in K2EDTA tubes. Collaborator samples were shipped for TCRbeta analysis as frozen whole blood, isolated PBMCs, or DNA extracted from either sample type. From the germline V gene, CDR1 is MNHNS and CDR2 is SASEGT. CDR3 length: 14 amino acids, cysteine to phenylalanine. The entry retains the CDR3 DNA only, 42 bases that are in frame from base 1. Trimming at the junction amounts to 1 base on V and 10 bases on J, and the germline ends lie 11 bases apart. In its sample, this clone was seen a few times. The antigen it binds to is not known. No base qualities exist here, and no much larger clone lies one base off it. TCRbeta CDR3 regions were amplified from genomic DNA using the immunoSEQ Assay, a bias-controlled multiplex PCR. As for how the authors treated the data: The number of nucleated cells in each sample was estimated from the amplification of reference gene primers within the assay. To quantify the absolute abundance of each unique TCRbeta CDR3 rearrangement, sequence reads were collapsed and filtered. For each sample, productive Simpson clonality was calculated as the square root of Simpson's diversity index across productive rearrangements. Held by TCRdb, this immuneACCESS table contains in-frame sequences only and omits some clones. Under half of the omission traces to an unresolved V gene where checked; the cause of the rest is unknown. V, J and clone size are those of that table, while D and trimming were read from the DNA. Counted in this sample were 120,000 or so clones; over 60% of them appeared once. Over 6.5% of the sample belongs to the ten largest clones.

Sequencing was done on a sample of peripheral blood. This clonotype was sampled from a human donor in a cohort sampled during active COVID-19. The chain uses TRBV6-1 and TRBJ1-6; the D gene remains uncertain. The CDR3 protein sequence reads: CASSEGEGWSPLHF. The DNA reads as follows: TGTGCCAGCAGTGAAGGAGAGGGTTGGTCACCCCTCCACTTT.